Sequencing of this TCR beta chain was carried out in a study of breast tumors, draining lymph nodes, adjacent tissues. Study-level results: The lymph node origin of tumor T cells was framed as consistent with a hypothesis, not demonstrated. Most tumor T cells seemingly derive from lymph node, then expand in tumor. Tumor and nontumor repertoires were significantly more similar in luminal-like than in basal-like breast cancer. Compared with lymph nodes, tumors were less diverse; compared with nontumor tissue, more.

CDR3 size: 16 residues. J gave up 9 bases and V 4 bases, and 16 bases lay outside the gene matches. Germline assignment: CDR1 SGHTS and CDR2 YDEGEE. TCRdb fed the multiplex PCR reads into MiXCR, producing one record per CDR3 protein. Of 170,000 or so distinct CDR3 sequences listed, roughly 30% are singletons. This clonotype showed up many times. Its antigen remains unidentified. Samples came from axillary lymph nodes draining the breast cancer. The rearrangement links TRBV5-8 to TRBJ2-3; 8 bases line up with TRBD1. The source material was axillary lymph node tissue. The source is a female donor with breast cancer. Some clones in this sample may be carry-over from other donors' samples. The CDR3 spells CASSRGQGSGGGTQYF. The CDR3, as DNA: TGTGCCAGCAGCCGAGGACAGGGAAGCGGTGGAGGCACGCAGTATTTT.